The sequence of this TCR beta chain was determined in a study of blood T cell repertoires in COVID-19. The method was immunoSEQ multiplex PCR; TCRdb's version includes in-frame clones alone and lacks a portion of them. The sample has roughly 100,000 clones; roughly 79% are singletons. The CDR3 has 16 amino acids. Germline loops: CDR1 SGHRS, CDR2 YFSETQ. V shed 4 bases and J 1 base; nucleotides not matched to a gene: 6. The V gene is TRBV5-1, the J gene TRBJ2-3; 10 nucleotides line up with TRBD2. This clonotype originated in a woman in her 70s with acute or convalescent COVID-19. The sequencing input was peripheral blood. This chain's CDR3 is CASSLRTSGRTDTQYF. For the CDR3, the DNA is TGCGCCAGCAGCCTGCGGACTAGCGGCCGCACAGATACGCAGTATTTT.